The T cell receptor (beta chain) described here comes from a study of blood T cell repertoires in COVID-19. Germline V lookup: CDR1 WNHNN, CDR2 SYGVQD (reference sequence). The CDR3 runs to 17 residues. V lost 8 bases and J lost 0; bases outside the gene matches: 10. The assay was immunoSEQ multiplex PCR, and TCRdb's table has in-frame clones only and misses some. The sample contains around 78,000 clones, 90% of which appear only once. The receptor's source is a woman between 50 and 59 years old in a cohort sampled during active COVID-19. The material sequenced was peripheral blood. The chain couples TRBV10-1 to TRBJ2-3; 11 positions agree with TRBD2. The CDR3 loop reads CASRGTSGSKSTDTQYF. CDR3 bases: TGCGCCAGCCGTGGGACTAGCGGCTCGAAAAGCACAGATACGCAGTATTTT.